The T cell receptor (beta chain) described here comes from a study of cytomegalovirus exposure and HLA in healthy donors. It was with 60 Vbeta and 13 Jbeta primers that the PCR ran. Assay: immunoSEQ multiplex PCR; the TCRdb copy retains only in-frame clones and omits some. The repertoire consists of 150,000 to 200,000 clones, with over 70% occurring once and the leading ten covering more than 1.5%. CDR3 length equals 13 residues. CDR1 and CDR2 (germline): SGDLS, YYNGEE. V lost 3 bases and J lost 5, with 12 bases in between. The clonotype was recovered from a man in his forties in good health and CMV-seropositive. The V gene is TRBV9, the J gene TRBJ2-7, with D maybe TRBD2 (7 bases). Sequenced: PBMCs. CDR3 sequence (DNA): TGTGCCAGCAGCGGAGGGGGGGCCAACGAGCAGTACTTC. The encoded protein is CASSGGGANEQYF.